This T cell receptor (beta chain) was sequenced in a study of metastatic and nonmetastatic thyroid tumors. Across the study: Across blood and tumor or nodule tissue, repertoires from malignant and benign thyroid patients were compared with one another. Overall study findings and caveats: Reportedly, malignant thyroid tumors had significantly higher TCR beta diversity than benign nodules, in blood and tumor.

Original handling: Variation in CDR3 across clinicopathological groups served as the basis for constructing a distant-metastasis classifier in papillary thyroid cancer. TCRdb reanalyzed the PCR reads with MiXCR. The V and J calls follow TCRdb's processing rather than the paper's. In the table there are over 65,000 clones, around 13% of which are singletons. Ahead of thyroid surgery, no patient had received treatment of any kind. Points on this clone: The antigen remains undetermined.

V was clipped by 3 bases and J by 7 bases, with 7 bases between them. CDR3 size: 11 residues. From germline, CDR1 is SGHAT and CDR2 FQNNGV. The sequence came from a female donor with papillary thyroid cancer or a benign thyroid nodule (not recorded which). Some clones in this sample may be carry-over from other donors' samples. V and J are TRBV11-2 and TRBJ2-7; perhaps TRBD1 as D (6 bases). The source material was tumor tissue. CDR3: CASSFDREQYF. The CDR3 region has the DNA TGTGCCAGCAGCTTCGACAGGGAGCAGTACTTC. Full variable domain (missing parts from reference TRBV11-2 and TRBJ2-7): EAGVAQSPRYKIIEKRQSVAFWCNPISGHATLYWYQQILGQGPKLLIQFQNNGVVDDSQLPKDRFSAERLKGVDSTLKIQPAKLEDSAVYLCASSFDREQYFGPGTRLTVT.